This is a list of T cell receptor beta chains from one sample in a study of CD8+ T cells in alopecia areata. Sequencing used immunoSEQ multiplex PCR; TCRdb keeps in-frame clones, though not all of them. Of about 210,000 clones in the sample, approximately 57% were seen once. The material was CD4+ T cells sorted from blood, obtained at week 4, from a patient treated with tofacitinib. These receptor sequences come from a human donor with alopecia areata. Both conserved end residues are part of each CDR3. A D gene is named only where the DNA matches it firmly. Size tells how often a clone was seen (once, few, many) or the class of an expanded clone, and some rows leave it out.

D | J | size | V | DNA | CDR3
NA | TRBJ2-5 | NA | TRBV29-1 | TGCAGCGTCGAACAGGGTACGGAGACCCAGTACTTC | CSVEQGTETQYF
NA | TRBJ2-7 | few | TRBV7-6 | TGTGCCAGCAGCTTAGCGGTATCGCAGGGGAGCTCCTACGAGCAGTACTTC | CASSLAVSQGSSYEQYF
TRBD1 | TRBJ1-1 | NA | TRBV30 | TGTGCCTGGAGAAAATCCGACAGGGTGAACACTGAAGCTTTCTTT | CAWRKSDRVNTEAFF
NA | TRBJ2-3 | NA | TRBV5-1 | TGCGCCAGCTCCCTGAACGGGGGTGGCACAGATACGCAGTATTTT | CASSLNGGGTDTQYF
NA | TRBJ2-3 | NA | TRBV7-2 | TGTGCCAGCAGCTCCCTAGGCCCTGGCACCTACACAGATACGCAGTATTTT | CASSSLGPGTYTDTQYF
NA | TRBJ1-1 | NA | TRBV5-1 | TGCGCCAGCAGCTCCCCTCAGGGGTCGCGGAACACTGAAGCTTTCTTT | CASSSPQGSRNTEAFF
TRBD1 | TRBJ1-2 | NA | TRBV30 | TGTGCCTGGAAAGGACAGGGCGGAGGCTACACCTTC | CAWKGQGGGYTF
NA | TRBJ2-6 | NA | TRBV27 | TGTGCCACCAAAAGGAGGGGTGCAAGGGGGGCCAACGTCCTGACTTTC | CATKRRGARGANVLTF
NA | TRBJ2-3 | NA | TRBV27 | TGTGCCAGCAGTCATCCCCACAACACAGATACGCAGTATTTT | CASSHPHNTDTQYF
NA | TRBJ1-5 | many | TRBV30 | TGTGCCTGGAGTGGAGGGGACAATCAGCCCCAGCATTTT | CAWSGGDNQPQHF
NA | TRBJ2-3 | NA | TRBV2 | TGTGCCAGCAGGGCTTTATCCACAGATACGCAGTATTTT | CASRALSTDTQYF
NA | TRBJ2-7 | few | TRBV27 | TGTGCCAGCAGTTTGGGGGCCAGCTACGAGCAGTACTTC | CASSLGASYEQYF
NA | TRBJ1-2 | NA | TRBV2 | TGTGCCAGCAATCCAGGGACGGTCTATGGCTACACCTTC | CASNPGTVYGYTF
NA | TRBJ1-2 | NA | TRBV7-2 | TGTGCCAGCAGCACCCAGGGACTGGCTAACTATGGCTACACCTTC | CASSTQGLANYGYTF
TRBD2 | TRBJ2-1 | NA | TRBV2 | TGTGCCAGCACCCTAGCGGGGGGCGTGGATGAGCAGTTCTTC | CASTLAGGVDEQFF
NA | TRBJ1-2 | NA | TRBV29-1 | TGCAGTGCTACCGGGAATAACTATGGCTACACCTTC | CSATGNNYGYTF
NA | TRBJ2-7 | NA | TRBV9 | TGTGCCAGCAGCGTAGGAACACATCCCTACGAGCAGTACTTC | CASSVGTHPYEQYF
NA | TRBJ1-1 | NA | TRBV29-1 | TGCAGCGTCCTCAGAGGCTCGAACACTGAAGCTTTCTTT | CSVLRGSNTEAFF
NA | TRBJ2-1 | NA | TRBV6-5 | TGTGCCAGCAGTTACGCGGCGGGCCCCTACAATGAGCAGTTCTTC | CASSYAAGPYNEQFF
NA | TRBJ1-2 | NA | TRBV5-6 | TGTGCCAGCAGCACCGGACCCGGGAGCGGCTACACCTTC | CASSTGPGSGYTF
NA | TRBJ2-6 | NA | TRBV7-2 | TGTGCCAGCAGCTCATACAGGGTTGGGGCCAACGTCCTGACTTTC | CASSSYRVGANVLTF
NA | TRBJ1-3 | NA | TRBV29-1 | TGCAGCGTTGCGAATCGGATTAGCTCTGGAAACACCATATATTTT | CSVANRISSGNTIYF